This T cell receptor (beta chain) originates from a study of post-analysis software for immune sequencing data. Unique molecular identifiers tagged the TCR beta cDNA libraries. Researchers reported 520,000 or so cDNA molecules coming from roughly 1 to 10 million T cells. TCRdb reprocessed the PCR reads with MiXCR, giving one entry per CDR3 protein. The data contain more than 450,000 distinct CDR3 sequences, approximately 31% of them singletons. Concerning this clonotype: Its antigen remains unidentified.

General study findings and limits: About 5 TRBV segments, including TRBV5-6, TRBV5-1 and TRBV20-1, were more frequent in patients than controls.

The ends were cut back, 8 bases at V and 4 bases at J, with 17 bases in the middle. The CDR3 sequence is 14 residues long. Germline CDR1 MNHEY, CDR2 SVGAGI. The clonotype comes from a girl under 18 with multiple sclerosis. Specimen: blood. J is TRBJ2-5 and V is TRBV6-5, with D perhaps being TRBD1 or TRBD2 (5 bases each). The CDR3 bases are TGTGCCAGCGGGGGAAGTGGGGCAGGAGAGACCCAGTACTTC. Its protein product is CASGGSGAGETQYF.